This T cell receptor beta chain was identified during a study of glioma-infiltrating T cells after dendritic cell vaccination. CDR1 and CDR2 from the germline V gene are LGHNT and FRNRAP. Trimming cost V 2 bases and J 2 bases, with 6 bases left between them. This CDR3 comprises 14 residues. The method was immunoSEQ multiplex PCR; TCRdb's version includes in-frame clones alone and lacks a portion of them. The repertoire has about 73,000 clones, approximately 80% of them found once; the top ten carry 2.1%. Blood PBMC samples: pre-vaccination, two weeks post third vaccination, and at tumor progression. The TCR was taken from a human donor with glioblastoma. Source: blood, taken before dendritic cell vaccination. The chain links TRBV12-5 to TRBJ2-2; D not resolved. CDR3 region: CASGLLPNTGELFF. The CDR3 DNA reads TGTGCTAGTGGTTTGCTACCAAACACCGGGGAGCTGTTTTTT.